The 5 T cell receptor beta chains in this list originate from one sample, sequenced in a study of beta chain features in type 1 diabetes. The investigators reverse transcribed all of the isolated RNA, so they sequenced expressed TCRB transcripts. The method was immunoSEQ multiplex PCR; TCRdb's version includes in-frame clones alone and lacks a portion of them. The table has some 150,000 clones, roughly 11% seen once. Sample: central memory CD4+ T cells from blood. These receptor sequences come from a man aged 18 to 29 in good health.

In its sample, this clone was seen a few times. The rearrangement uses TRBV28 and TRBJ2-1; D unclear. V gave up 4 bases and J gave up 10 bases, with 20 bases separating them. The length of the CDR3 is 15 residues. Germline loops: CDR1 MDHEN, CDR2 SYDVKM. CDR3 nucleotides: TGTGCCAGCAGTTCCACCAGAAGGGCCCTACGGGAGCAGTTCTTC. Translation: CASSSTRRALREQFF. Complete variable domain (other parts from reference TRBV28 and TRBJ2-1): DVKVTQSSRYLVKRTGEKVFLECVQDMDHENMFWYRQDPGLGLRLIYFSYDVKMKEKGDIPEGYSVSREKKERFSLILESASTNQTSMYLCASSSTRRALREQFFGPGTRLTVL.

This clone was detected a few times. This rearrangement joins TRBV9 to TRBJ1-1, with TRBD1 as a possible D gene (6 bases). The CDR3 is 14 amino acids. Germline CDR1 SGDLS, CDR2 YYNGEE. V gave up 5 bases and J gave up 5 bases, with 16 bases separating them. Here the CDR3 DNA reads TGTGCCAGCAGGGCCTTCCAGGGGACGACTGAAGCTTTCTTT. Its protein is CASRAFQGTTEAFF.

This clone has just a few counts. The chain employs TRBV5-1 and TRBJ2-7; 11 bases map to TRBD2. CDR1 is SGHRS, CDR2 YFSETQ, per germline. The CDR3 totals 14 residues. The V gene end was trimmed by 4 bases and the J gene end by 3 bases; junction bases not matched to a gene: 3. The CDR3 region is CASSLTSGGYEQYF. The CDR3 DNA reads TGCGCCAGCAGCCTAACTAGCGGGGGCTACGAGCAGTACTTC.

The rearrangement links TRBV10-3 to TRBJ2-3; TRBD2 matches 10 bases. CDR1 is ENHRY and CDR2 is SYGVKD in the germline V gene. Trimming cost V 5 bases and J 3 bases; bases outside gene matches: 2. There are 14 residues in the CDR3. CDR3 amino acids: CAISPSGGTDTQYF. The CDR3 DNA reads TGTGCCATCAGTCCTAGCGGGGGAACAGATACGCAGTATTTT.

The sample holds a few counts of this clone. The rearrangement joins TRBV30 to TRBJ2-6, with D possibly called TRBD1 or TRBD2 (5 bases each). The CDR3 has 15 residues. CDR1 and CDR2 (germline): GTSNPN, SVGIG (reference sequence). The CDR3 spells CAQGRGAGGANVLTF. The DNA for the CDR3 is TGTGCTCAGGGCCGGGGCGCAGGTGGGGCCAACGTCCTGACTTTC. Full variable domain (outside the CDR3, taken from reference TRBV30 and TRBJ2-6): SQTIHQWPATLVQPVGSPLSLECTVEGTSNPNLYWYRQAAGRGLQLLFYSVGIGQISSEVPQNLSASRPQDRQFILSSKKLLLSDSGFYLCAQGRGAGGANVLTFGAGSRLTVL.